The present TCR beta chain was sequenced within a study of cytotoxic CD8 clonotypes in ibrutinib-treated CLL. Study in general: Some 10 relapsed/refractory, approximately 15 treatment-naive; some 18 IGHV unmutated. Study observations and caveats: Among the clonotypes, public ones were uncommon and contracted or held stable on treatment.

Only a few counts were recorded for this clone. Its antigen is unidentified. T cells were sequenced at a targeted depth of 1 in 200,000 to 1 in 1 million. The table came from immunoSEQ multiplex PCR; TCRdb's copy has only in-frame clones and leaves some out. In the table there are 200,000 to 250,000 clones, 70% of which are singletons. CDR1 and CDR2 from the germline V gene are MNHNS and SASEGT. The V gene end was trimmed by 4 bases and the J gene end by 5 bases; junction bases not matched to a gene: 11. The CDR3 contains 17 residues. The gene calls are TRBV6-1 and TRBJ1-6; 7 positions match TRBD1. The sequenced sample was PBMCs, obtained after 12 months of ibrutinib treatment. The clonotype was recovered from a human donor with chronic lymphocytic leukemia. The DNA for the CDR3 is TGTGCCAGCAGTGTAACCAGACCGGGACAGAATAATTCACCCCTCCACTTT. It is translated as CASSVTRPGQNNSPLHF.